This TCR beta chain comes out of a study of T cell clonotyping in hematopoietic cell transplantation. Regarding the study as a whole: After transplant, recipient diversity fell while pathologically expanded clonotypes grew through day 180. Few recipient clonotypes overlapped donors; over 95% were de novo at given depth.

Germline V CDR1 and CDR2: MDHEN, SYDVKM. V lost 6 bases, J lost 5 bases, and 13 bases lay in between. The CDR3 has 14 amino acids. Libraries were prepared by immunoSEQ multiplex PCR; TCRdb keeps only in-frame clonotypes and omits some of them. This sample carries 5,000 to 6,500 clones, 70% to 90% of them seen once, and the ten largest clones take about 14%. This clone was seen only a few times. Its target is not known. The sequence was obtained from a female patient aged 50 to 65 who had an allogeneic stem cell transplant from an unrelated donor, so the T cells may come from the graft donor. Some clones in this sample may be carry-over from other donors' samples. This chain uses TRBV28 with TRBJ2-2, with D possibly called TRBD1 or TRBD2 (6 bases each). The input for sequencing was peripheral blood mononuclear cells, taken 180 days after allogeneic stem cell transplant. CDR3 amino acids: CASRWGAGTGELFF. Written as DNA, the CDR3 is TGTGCCAGCAGGTGGGGGGCAGGGACCGGGGAGCTGTTTTTT.